The rows below give T cell receptor beta chains drawn from one sample of a study of regulatory T cells in long-lasting Graves disease. MiXCR was run by TCRdb on the multiplex PCR reads, yielding one entry per CDR3 protein. Counted here are 400,000 to 650,000 distinct CDR3 sequences, more than 15% occurring once; the ten biggest clones make up 25%. The same sample was also used in a study of T cells in Graves' hyperthyroidism and ophthalmopathy.

The specimen was peripheral blood mononuclear cells (PBMCs), collected at new diagnosis, from a patient treated with antithyroid drugs. These TCRs come from a middle-aged woman with Graves disease. CDR3s include the opening cysteine and the closing phenylalanine or tryptophan. D genes are given only for firm matches. Not all rows give a size; the values are once, few, many and, for expanded clones, a class.

clone size	J gene	D gene	V gene	CDR3 DNA	CDR3 protein
many	TRBJ1-2	-	TRBV27	TGTGCCAGCAGCATAACAGAGAACTATGGCTACACCTTC	CASSITENYGYTF
many	TRBJ1-2	TRBD1	TRBV3-1	TGTGCCAGCAGCCAATCCGGGACAGGGGTTAACTATGGCTACACCTTC	CASSQSGTGVNYGYTF
many	TRBJ2-7	TRBD2	TRBV7-8	TGTGCCAGCAGCTGGGAATTCCAGCGGGGGGACCTCTACGAGCAGTACTTC	CASSWEFQRGDLYEQYF
many	TRBJ2-5	-	TRBV11-2	TGTGCCAGCAGCCCCGGGGCCCAAGAGACCCAGTACTTC	CASSPGAQETQYF
many	TRBJ2-1	-	TRBV2	TGTGCCAACAAGGGTAGAAGTAGCAATGAGCAGTTCTTC	CANKGRSSNEQFF
many	TRBJ2-1	-	TRBV28	TGTGCCAGCAATATACAGGGCCCCTACAATGAGCAGTTCTTC	CASNIQGPYNEQFF
-	TRBJ2-5	-	TRBV20-1	TGCAGTGCTAGAGATGGGCAGGGCACACGAGAGACCCAGTACTTC	CSARDGQGTRETQYF
-	TRBJ2-7	-	TRBV6-9	TGTGCCAGCAGTTCCACCCAGAGGCAGTACTTC	CASSSTQRQYF
many	TRBJ1-2	-	TRBV28	TGTGCCAGCAGTTTGGCCCGGGCGGGCTATGGCTACACCTTC	CASSLARAGYGYTF
many	TRBJ1-6	-	TRBV5-6	TGTGCCAGCAGCAGCTCACCGGGACATAATTCACCCCTCCACTTT	CASSSSPGHNSPLHF
many	TRBJ2-1	TRBD2	TRBV7-2	TGTGCCAGCAGGCGGACTAGCGGGGGGTGGAATGAGCAGTTCTTC	CASRRTSGGWNEQFF
few	TRBJ2-1	-	TRBV4-2	TGTGCCAGCAGCCAAGAACTTAGAGGCACACGCAATGAGCAGTTCTTC	CASSQELRGTRNEQFF
many	TRBJ2-5	-	TRBV7-2	TGTGCCAGCAGCTTAGCCGGGGGCGAGAGGGAGACCCAGTACTTC	CASSLAGGERETQYF
many	TRBJ2-7	-	TRBV3-1	TGTGCCAGCAGCCCCGGGGACGAGCAGTACTTC	CASSPGDEQYF
-	TRBJ1-3	-	TRBV5-1	TGCGCCAGCAGCCCGGAGGAGGGTCTTATCCGAAACACCATATATTTT	CASSPEEGLIRNTIYF
-	TRBJ2-2	-	TRBV4-1	TGCGCCAGCAGCCCAAGCCGAGGGAGTTACCGGGAGCTGTTTTTT	CASSPSRGSYRELFF
-	TRBJ1-6	-	TRBV12-3/TRBV12-4	TGTGCCAGCAGTGGGGTAATGAATTCACCCCTCCACTTT	CASSGVMNSPLHF
many	TRBJ2-5	-	TRBV9	TGTGCCAGCAGAGAAAGTCCGACAGGTCAAGAGACCCAGTACTTC	CASRESPTGQETQYF
-	TRBJ1-5	-	TRBV6-2/TRBV6-3	TGTGCCAGCAGCCGTGCGGGCGGTCAGCCCCAGCATTTT	CASSRAGGQPQHF
many	TRBJ1-6	-	TRBV12-3/TRBV12-4	TGTGCCAGCACCAAAAAGGGTACGGTCTATAATTCACCCCTCCACTTT	CASTKKGTVYNSPLHF
-	TRBJ1-2	-	TRBV7-9	TGTGCCAGCAGCTTAAGCAAGGCGAGGCTCGACGGCTACACCTTC	CASSLSKARLDGYTF
-	TRBJ2-7	-	TRBV5-1	TGCGCCAGCAGCTTGGCGGGGTTTGAGGTCTCCTACGAGCAGTACTTC	CASSLAGFEVSYEQYF
many	TRBJ1-3	-	TRBV6-1	TGTGCCAGTGCAACTAGACGAAACACCATATATTTT	CASATRRNTIYF
-	TRBJ2-5	TRBD2	TRBV4-1	TGCGCCAGCAGTCAAGGGGTCGGGACTAAAGAGACCCAGTACTTC	CASSQGVGTKETQYF
few	TRBJ1-1	-	TRBV6-2/TRBV6-3	TGTGCCAGCAGTGAAAACTCAATGAACACTGAAGCTTTCTTT	CASSENSMNTEAFF
few	TRBJ1-4	TRBD1	TRBV29-1	TGCAGCGTTGGGGACAGTACCTCAACTAATGAAAAACTGTTTTTT	CSVGDSTSTNEKLFF
many	TRBJ1-1	-	TRBV28	TGTGCCAGCGGGGGAGGGCACACTGAAGCTTTCTTT	CASGGGHTEAFF
-	TRBJ1-3	TRBD1	TRBV5-1	TGCGCCAGCAGCCCCGAACCGGGACAGGGGGGTTTAGGCTCTGGAAACACCATATATTTT	CASSPEPGQGGLGSGNTIYF
many	TRBJ2-7	TRBD1	TRBV20-1	TGCAGTGCTAGCCCTAAACGCGAGACAGGGATCTCCTACGAGCAGTACTTC	CSASPKRETGISYEQYF
few	TRBJ1-5	TRBD1	TRBV19	TGTGCCAGTGCCACACCTGTTCGGGACAGAAATCAGCCCCAGCATTTT	CASATPVRDRNQPQHF
-	TRBJ2-5	TRBD2	TRBV2	TGTGCCAGCAGTGAAGGGTATAGCGGGGGGTCCGGGGAGACCCAGTACTTC	CASSEGYSGGSGETQYF
many	TRBJ1-5	-	TRBV12-3/TRBV12-4	TGTGCCAGCAGTTTTGGGGGGTGGCAGCCCCAGCATTTT	CASSFGGWQPQHF
-	TRBJ1-2	-	TRBV19	TGTGCCAGTAGTATATCATTGGGACAAAGGGACTATGGCTACACCTTC	CASSISLGQRDYGYTF